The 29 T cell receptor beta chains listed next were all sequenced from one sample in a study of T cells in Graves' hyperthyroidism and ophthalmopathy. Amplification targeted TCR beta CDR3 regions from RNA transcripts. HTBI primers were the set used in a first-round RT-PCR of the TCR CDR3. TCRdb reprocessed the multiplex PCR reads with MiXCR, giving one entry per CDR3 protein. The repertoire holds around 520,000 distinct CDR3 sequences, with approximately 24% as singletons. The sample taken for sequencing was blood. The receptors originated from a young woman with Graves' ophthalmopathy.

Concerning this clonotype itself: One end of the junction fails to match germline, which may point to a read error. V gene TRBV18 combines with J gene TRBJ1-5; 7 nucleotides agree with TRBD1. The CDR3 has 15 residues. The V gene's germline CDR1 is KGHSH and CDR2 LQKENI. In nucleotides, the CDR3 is TGTGCCAGCTCCCCACAACAGGGGAGCAATCAGCCCCAGCATTTT. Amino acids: CASSPQQGSNQPQHF.

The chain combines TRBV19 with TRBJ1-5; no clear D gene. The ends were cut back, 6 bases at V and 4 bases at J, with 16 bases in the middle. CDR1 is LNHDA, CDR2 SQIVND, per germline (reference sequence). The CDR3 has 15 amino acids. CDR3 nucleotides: TGTGCCAGTAGCCTCCTGGTAACGGGAAATCAGCCCCAGCATTTT. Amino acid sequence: CASSLLVTGNQPQHF.

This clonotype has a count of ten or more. CDR3 loop: CASSGPGTGLGYTF. The CDR3 region has the DNA TGTGCCAGCAGCGGACCCGGGACAGGTCTTGGCTACACCTTC. The rearrangement links TRBV9 to TRBJ1-2, with 8 bases identical to TRBD1. Germline V gene sequence: CDR1 SGDLS, CDR2 YYNGEE. The V gene end was trimmed by 3 bases and the J gene end by 7 bases; junction bases not matched to a gene: 8. The length of the CDR3 is 14 residues.

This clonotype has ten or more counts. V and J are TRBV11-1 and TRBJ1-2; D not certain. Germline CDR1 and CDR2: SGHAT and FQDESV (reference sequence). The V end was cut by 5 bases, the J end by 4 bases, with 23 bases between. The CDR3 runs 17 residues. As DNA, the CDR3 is TGTGCCAGCAGCCCCTTGCCAGAGGACGGAGATCTCTATGGCTACACCTTC. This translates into CASSPLPEDGDLYGYTF.

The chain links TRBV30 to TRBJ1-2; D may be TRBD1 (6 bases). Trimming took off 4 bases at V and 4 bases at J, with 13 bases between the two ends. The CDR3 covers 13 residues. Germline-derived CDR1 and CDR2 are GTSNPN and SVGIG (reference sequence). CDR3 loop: CAWKGRGTYGYTF. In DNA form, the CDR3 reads TGTGCCTGGAAGGGGAGGGGGACCTATGGCTACACCTTC.

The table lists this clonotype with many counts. The DNA for the CDR3 is TGTGCCAGCAGCCCCCGGGACGGGGACGTGGGCGAGCAGTACTTC. As protein: CASSPRDGDVGEQYF. The chain couples TRBV9 to TRBJ2-7; either TRBD1 or TRBD2 may supply D (5 bases each). V dropped 4 bases and J dropped 6 bases, with 20 bases sitting between them. The CDR3 covers 15 residues. Germline CDR1 SGDLS, CDR2 YYNGEE.

The CDR3 nucleotides read TGTGCCAGCAGGAGGACAGGTCAGAACACCGGGGAGCTGTTTTTT. It yields the protein CASRRTGQNTGELFF. This rearrangement joins TRBV6-1 to TRBJ2-2, with 7 bases fitting TRBD1. V gave up 6 bases and J gave up 1 base; unmatched junction bases: 5. Per germline, CDR1 MNHNS and CDR2 SASEGT. The CDR3 sequence is 15 residues long.

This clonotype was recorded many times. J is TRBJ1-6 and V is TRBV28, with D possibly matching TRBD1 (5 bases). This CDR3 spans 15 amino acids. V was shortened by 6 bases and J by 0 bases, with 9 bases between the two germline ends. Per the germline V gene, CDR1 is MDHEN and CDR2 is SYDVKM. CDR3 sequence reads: CASSGQSSYNSPLHF. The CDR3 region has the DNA TGTGCCAGCAGCGGACAAAGCTCCTATAATTCACCCCTCCACTTT. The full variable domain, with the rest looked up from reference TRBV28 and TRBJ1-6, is DVKVTQSSRYLVKRTGEKVFLECVQDMDHENMFWYRQDPGLGLRLIYFSYDVKMKEKGDIPEGYSVSREKKERFSLILESASTNQTSMYLCASSGQSSYNSPLHFGNGTRLTVT.

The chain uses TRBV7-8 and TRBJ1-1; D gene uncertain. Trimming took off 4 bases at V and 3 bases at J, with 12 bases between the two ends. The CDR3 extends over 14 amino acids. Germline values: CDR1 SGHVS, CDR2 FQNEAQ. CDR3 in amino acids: CASSYEGAYTEAFF. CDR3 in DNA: TGTGCCAGCAGCTACGAGGGAGCGTACACTGAAGCTTTCTTT. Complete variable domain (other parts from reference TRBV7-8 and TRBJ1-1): GAGVSQSPRYKVAKRGQDVALRCDPISGHVSLFWYQQALGQGPEFLTYFQNEAQLDKSGLPSDRFFAERPEGSVSTLKIQRTQQEDSAVYLCASSYEGAYTEAFFGQGTRLTVV.

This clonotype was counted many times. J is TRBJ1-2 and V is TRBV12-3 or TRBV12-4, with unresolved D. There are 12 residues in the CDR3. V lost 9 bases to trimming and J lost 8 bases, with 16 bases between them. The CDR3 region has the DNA TGTGCCAGTCGGCAGAGTCGTCTCGGCTACACCTTC. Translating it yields CASRQSRLGYTF.

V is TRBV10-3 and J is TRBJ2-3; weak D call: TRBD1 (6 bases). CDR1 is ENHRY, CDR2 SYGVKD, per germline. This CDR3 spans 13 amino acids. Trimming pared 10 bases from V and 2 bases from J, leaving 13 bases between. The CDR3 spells CATEQGITDTQYF. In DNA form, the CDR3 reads TGTGCCACCGAACAGGGAATCACAGATACGCAGTATTTT.

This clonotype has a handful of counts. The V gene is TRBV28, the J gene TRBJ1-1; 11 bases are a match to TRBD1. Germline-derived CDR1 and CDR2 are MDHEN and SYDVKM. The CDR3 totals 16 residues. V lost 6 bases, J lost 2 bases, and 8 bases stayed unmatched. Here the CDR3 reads CASRPSRTGGNTEAFF. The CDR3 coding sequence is TGTGCCAGCAGACCGTCCCGGACAGGGGGCAACACTGAAGCTTTCTTT. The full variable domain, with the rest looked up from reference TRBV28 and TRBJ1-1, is DVKVTQSSRYLVKRTGEKVFLECVQDMDHENMFWYRQDPGLGLRLIYFSYDVKMKEKGDIPEGYSVSREKKERFSLILESASTNQTSMYLCASRPSRTGGNTEAFFGQGTRLTVV.

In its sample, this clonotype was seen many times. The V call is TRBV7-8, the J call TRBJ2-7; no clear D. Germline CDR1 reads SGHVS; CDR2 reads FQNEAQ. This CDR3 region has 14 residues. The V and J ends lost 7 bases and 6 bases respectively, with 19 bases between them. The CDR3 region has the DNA TGTGCCAGCATCGTCCCGAGGTCGGAAGGCGAGCAGTACTTC. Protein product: CASIVPRSEGEQYF. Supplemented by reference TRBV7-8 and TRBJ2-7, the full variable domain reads GAGVSQSPRYKVAKRGQDVALRCDPISGHVSLFWYQQALGQGPEFLTYFQNEAQLDKSGLPSDRFFAERPEGSVSTLKIQRTQQEDSAVYLCASIVPRSEGEQYFGPGTRLTVT.

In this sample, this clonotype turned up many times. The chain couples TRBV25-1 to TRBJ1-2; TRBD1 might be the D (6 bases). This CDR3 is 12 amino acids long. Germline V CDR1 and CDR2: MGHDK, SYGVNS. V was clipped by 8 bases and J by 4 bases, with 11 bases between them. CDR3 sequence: CASEADSYGYTF. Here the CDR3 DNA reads TGTGCCAGCGAGGCGGACAGCTATGGCTACACCTTC.

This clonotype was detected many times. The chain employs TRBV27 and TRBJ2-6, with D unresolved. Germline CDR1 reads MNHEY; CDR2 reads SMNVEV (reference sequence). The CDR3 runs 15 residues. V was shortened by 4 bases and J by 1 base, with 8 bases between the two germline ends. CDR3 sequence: CASSSMVSGANVLTF. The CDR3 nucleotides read TGTGCCAGCAGTTCCATGGTGTCTGGGGCCAACGTCCTGACTTTC.

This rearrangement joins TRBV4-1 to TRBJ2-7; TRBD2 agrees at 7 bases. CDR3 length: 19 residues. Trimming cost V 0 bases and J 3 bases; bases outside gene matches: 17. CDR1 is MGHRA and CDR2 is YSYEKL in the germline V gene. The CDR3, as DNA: TGCGCCAGCAGCCAAGATAGGCGTAAACGGCTAGCGGACCTCTACGAGCAGTACTTC. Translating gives CASSQDRRKRLADLYEQYF.

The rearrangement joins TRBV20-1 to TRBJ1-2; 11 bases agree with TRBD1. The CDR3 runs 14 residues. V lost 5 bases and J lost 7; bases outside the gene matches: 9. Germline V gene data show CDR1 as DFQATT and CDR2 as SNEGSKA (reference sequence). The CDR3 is CSAGPGQGGFGYTF. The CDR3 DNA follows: TGCAGTGCTGGACCGGGACAGGGGGGATTTGGCTACACCTTC.

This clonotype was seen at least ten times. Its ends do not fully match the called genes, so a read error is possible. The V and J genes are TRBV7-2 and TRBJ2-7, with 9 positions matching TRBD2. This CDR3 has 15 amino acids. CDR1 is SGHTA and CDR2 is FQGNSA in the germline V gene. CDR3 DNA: TGTGCCAGCAGCCTTTCTAGCGGGGACTCCTACGAGCAGCACTTC. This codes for CASSLSSGDSYEQHF.

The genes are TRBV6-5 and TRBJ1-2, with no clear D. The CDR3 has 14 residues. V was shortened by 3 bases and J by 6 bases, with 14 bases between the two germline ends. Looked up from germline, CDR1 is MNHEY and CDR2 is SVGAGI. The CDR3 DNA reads TGTGCCAGCAGTTATGACACCATCGGGCATGGCTACACCTTC. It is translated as CASSYDTIGHGYTF.

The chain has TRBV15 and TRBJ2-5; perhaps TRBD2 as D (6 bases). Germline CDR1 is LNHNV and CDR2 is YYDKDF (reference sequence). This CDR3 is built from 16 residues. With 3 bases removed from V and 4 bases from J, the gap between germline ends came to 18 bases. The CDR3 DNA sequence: TGTGCCACCAGCAGCTCCCCGGGGACTCGAGGAGAGACCCAGTACTTC. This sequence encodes CATSSSPGTRGETQYF.

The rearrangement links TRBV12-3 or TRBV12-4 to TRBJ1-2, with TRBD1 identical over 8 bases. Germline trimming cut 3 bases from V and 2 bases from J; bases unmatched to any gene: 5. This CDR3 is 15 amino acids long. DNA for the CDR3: TGTGCCAGCAGTTTCACAGGGGGATTGAACTATGGCTACACCTTC. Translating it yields CASSFTGGLNYGYTF.

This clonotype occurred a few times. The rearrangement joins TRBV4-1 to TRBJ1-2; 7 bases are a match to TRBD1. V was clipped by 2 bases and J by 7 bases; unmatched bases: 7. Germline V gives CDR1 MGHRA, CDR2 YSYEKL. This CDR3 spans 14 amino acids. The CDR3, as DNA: TGCGCCAGCAGCCAACCGACAGGGACTAGTGGCTACACCTTC. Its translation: CASSQPTGTSGYTF.

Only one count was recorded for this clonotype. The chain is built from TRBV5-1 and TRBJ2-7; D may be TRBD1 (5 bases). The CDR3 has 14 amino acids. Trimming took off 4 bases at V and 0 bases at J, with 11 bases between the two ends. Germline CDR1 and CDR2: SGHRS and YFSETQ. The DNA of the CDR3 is TGCGCCAGCAGCCCCAGGGTTTCCTCCTACGAGCAGTACTTC. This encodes CASSPRVSSYEQYF.

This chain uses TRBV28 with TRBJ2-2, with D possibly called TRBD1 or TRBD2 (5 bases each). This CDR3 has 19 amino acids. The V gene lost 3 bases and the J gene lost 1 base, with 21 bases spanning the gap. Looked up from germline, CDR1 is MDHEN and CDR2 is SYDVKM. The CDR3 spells CASSFPLEGRGENTGELFF. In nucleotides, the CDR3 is TGTGCCAGCAGTTTCCCATTAGAAGGGAGAGGGGAGAACACCGGGGAGCTGTTTTTT.

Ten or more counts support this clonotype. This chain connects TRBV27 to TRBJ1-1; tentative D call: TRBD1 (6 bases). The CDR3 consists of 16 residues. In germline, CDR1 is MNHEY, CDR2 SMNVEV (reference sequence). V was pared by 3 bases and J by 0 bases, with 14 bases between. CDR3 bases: TGTGCCAGCAGTTTTAAGACAGGATCGATGAACACTGAAGCTTTCTTT. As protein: CASSFKTGSMNTEAFF.

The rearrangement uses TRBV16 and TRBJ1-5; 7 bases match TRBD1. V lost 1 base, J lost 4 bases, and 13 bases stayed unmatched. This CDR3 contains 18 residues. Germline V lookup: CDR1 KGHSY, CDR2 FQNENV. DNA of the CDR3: TGTGCCAGCAGCCAATGGGGGTCTTCAGGGGGTCAGAATCAGCCCCAGCATTTT. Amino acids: CASSQWGSSGGQNQPQHF.

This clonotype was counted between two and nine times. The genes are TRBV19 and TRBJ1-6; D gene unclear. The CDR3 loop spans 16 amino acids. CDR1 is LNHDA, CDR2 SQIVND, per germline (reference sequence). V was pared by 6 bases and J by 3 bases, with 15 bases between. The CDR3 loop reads CASRAAAAFYNSPLHF. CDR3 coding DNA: TGTGCCAGTAGAGCGGCGGCAGCTTTCTATAATTCACCCCTCCACTTT.

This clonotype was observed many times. CDR3 in DNA: TGTGCCAGCAGGATGCAGGGGTGGACCACTGAAGCTTTCTTT. It specifies CASRMQGWTTEAFF. The rearrangement links TRBV6-2 or TRBV6-3 to TRBJ1-1, with a possible D match to TRBD1 (6 bases). This CDR3 has 14 residues. Trimming cost V 6 bases and J 4 bases, with 15 bases left between them. Germline V gene lookup returns CDR1 MNHEY and CDR2 SVGEGT.

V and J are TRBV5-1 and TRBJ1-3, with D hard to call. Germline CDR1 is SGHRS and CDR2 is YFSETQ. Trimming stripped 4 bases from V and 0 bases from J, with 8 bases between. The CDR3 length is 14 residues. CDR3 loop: CASSGRDSGNTIYF. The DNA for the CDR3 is TGCGCCAGCAGCGGGCGAGACTCTGGAAACACCATATATTTT.